This TCR beta chain was recovered during a study of T cells in Graves' hyperthyroidism and ophthalmopathy. Study details: Before any treatment, at initial diagnosis, peripheral blood was collected.

RNA transcripts provided the source from which TCR beta CDR3 regions were amplified. The TCR CDR3 was amplified in a first-round RT-PCR using the HTBI primer set. TCRdb called the multiplex PCR reads again in MiXCR, with one record for every CDR3 protein. This table has approximately 520,000 distinct CDR3 sequences, less than 25% appearing once. Germline V gives CDR1 MNHEY, CDR2 SVGAGI. The CDR3 is 15 residues long. V was clipped by 0 bases and J by 4 bases, with 12 bases between them. This clonotype has a count of ten or more. This TCR was sampled from a woman under 40 with Graves' ophthalmopathy. V and J are TRBV6-5 and TRBJ1-1, with D perhaps matching TRBD1 (6 bases). Sequencing was performed on blood. The CDR3 spells CASSYSGGRGTEAFF. CDR3 bases: TGTGCCAGCAGTTACTCAGGGGGGCGCGGCACTGAAGCTTTCTTT.